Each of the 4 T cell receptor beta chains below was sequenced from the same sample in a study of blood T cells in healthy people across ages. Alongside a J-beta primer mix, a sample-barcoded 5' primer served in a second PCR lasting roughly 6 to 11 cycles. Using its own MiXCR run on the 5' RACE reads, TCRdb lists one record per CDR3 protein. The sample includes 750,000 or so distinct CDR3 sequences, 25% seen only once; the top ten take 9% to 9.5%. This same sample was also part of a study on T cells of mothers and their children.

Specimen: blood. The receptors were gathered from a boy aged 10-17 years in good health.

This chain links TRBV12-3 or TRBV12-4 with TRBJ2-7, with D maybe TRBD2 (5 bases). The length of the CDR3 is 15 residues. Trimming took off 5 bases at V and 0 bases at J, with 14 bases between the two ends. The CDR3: CASSARGRPSYEQYF. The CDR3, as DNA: TGTGCCAGCAGTGCTCGAGGGAGACCCTCCTACGAGCAGTACTTC.

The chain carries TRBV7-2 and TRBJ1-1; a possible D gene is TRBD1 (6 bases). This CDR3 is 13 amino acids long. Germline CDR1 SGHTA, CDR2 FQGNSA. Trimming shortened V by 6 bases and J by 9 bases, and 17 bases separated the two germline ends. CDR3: CASSSDRQRQAFF. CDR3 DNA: TGTGCCAGCAGTTCCGACAGGCAGCGTCAAGCTTTCTTT.

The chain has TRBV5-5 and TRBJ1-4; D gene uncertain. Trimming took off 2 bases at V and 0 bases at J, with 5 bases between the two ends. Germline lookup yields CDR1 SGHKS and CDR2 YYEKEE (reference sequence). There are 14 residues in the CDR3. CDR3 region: CASSFHPTNEKLFF. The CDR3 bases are TGTGCCAGCAGCTTTCACCCAACTAATGAAAAACTGTTTTTT.

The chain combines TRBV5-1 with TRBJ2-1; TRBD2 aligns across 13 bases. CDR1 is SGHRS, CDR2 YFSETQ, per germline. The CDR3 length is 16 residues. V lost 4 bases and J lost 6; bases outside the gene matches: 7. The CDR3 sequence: CASSTGLAGRGNEQFF. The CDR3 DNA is TGCGCCAGCAGCACGGGACTAGCGGGACGAGGCAATGAGCAGTTCTTC. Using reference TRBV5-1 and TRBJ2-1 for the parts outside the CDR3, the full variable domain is KAGVTQTPRYLIKTRGQQVTLSCSPISGHRSVSWYQQTPGQGLQFLFEYFSETQRNKGNFPGRFSGRQFSNSRSEMNVSTLELGDSALYLCASSTGLAGRGNEQFFGPGTRLTVL.